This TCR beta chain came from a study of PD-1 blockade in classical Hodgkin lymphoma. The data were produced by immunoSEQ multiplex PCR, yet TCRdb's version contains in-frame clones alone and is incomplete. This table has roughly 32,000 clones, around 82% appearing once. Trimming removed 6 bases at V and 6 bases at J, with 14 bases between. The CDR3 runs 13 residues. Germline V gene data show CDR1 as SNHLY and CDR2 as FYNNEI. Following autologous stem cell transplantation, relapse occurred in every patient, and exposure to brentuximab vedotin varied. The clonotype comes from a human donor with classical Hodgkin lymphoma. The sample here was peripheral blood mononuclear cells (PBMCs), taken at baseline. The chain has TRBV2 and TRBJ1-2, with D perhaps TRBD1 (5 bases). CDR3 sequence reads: CASRGGPGNGYTF. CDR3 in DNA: TGTGCCAGCAGGGGGGGACCGGGTAATGGCTACACCTTC.